This TCR beta chain was recorded in a study of cytomegalovirus exposure and HLA in healthy donors. Primers: 60 Vbeta forward and 13 Jbeta reverse. Data came from immunoSEQ multiplex PCR; TCRdb stores just in-frame clones and leaves some out. Seen here are just over 150,000 clones, around 84% observed once, and the top ten hold 3% to 3.5%. Overall study results and limits: Previously analyzed data showed that most TCR beta V segments were productive at a frequency of about 87% or about 30%.

As regards this clone: Its antigen is not identified.

Sequenced: PBMCs. This TCR was recovered from a woman in her forties in good health and CMV-seronegative.

The CDR3 sequence is CASREAGNQPQHF. Written as DNA, the CDR3 is TGTGCCAGCAGGGAGGCAGGCAATCAGCCCCAGCATTTT. The chain couples TRBV2 to TRBJ1-5; no clear D gene. Trimming took off 6 bases at V and 2 bases at J, with 8 bases between the two ends. CDR3 size: 13 residues. Germline values: CDR1 SNHLY, CDR2 FYNNEI.